Listed here are 4 T cell receptor beta chains from one sample, sequenced in a study of glioma-infiltrating T cells. TCR alpha and beta CDR3 regions were amplified from RNA using iRepertoire nested multiplex PCR. Each CDR3 protein is one row after TCRdb ran MiXCR on the multiplex PCR reads. Among approximately 400,000 distinct CDR3 sequences, around 45% were seen once, and the ten largest hold around 13%. The sample consisted of glioma tissue, nonneoplastic brain tissue, or PBMCs (not recorded which). The source is a human donor with low-grade glioma or glioblastoma, undergoing nonglioma brain surgery, or in good health (not recorded which).

A few counts support this clonotype. V is TRBV4-3 and J is TRBJ2-7; 9 bases are a match to TRBD2. The CDR3 is 17 residues long. Germline V lookup: CDR1 LGHNA, CDR2 YSLEER. Trimming cost V 0 bases and J 6 bases; bases outside gene matches: 12. Here the CDR3 DNA reads TGCGCCAGCAGCCAAGATAGGCTAGCGGGACGGTTCGGCGAGCAGTACTTC. Its translation: CASSQDRLAGRFGEQYF.

The V and J genes are TRBV5-1 and TRBJ1-1, with D unclear. Germline V CDR1 and CDR2: SGHRS, YFSETQ. V was pared by 1 base and J by 5 bases, with 12 bases between. CDR3 length: 14 residues. CDR3 in DNA: TGCGCCAGCAGCTTGTACAGCGGGAGGACTGAAGCTTTCTTT. Translating gives CASSLYSGRTEAFF.

This rearrangement joins TRBV15 to TRBJ1-2; D unclear. From germline, CDR1 is LNHNV and CDR2 YYDKDF (reference sequence). The CDR3 covers 14 residues. The V end lost 0 bases, the J end lost 4 bases, and 9 bases lay between the germline ends. The CDR3 sequence is CATSRDGVSYGYTF. CDR3 DNA: TGTGCCACCAGCAGAGATGGGGTCAGCTATGGCTACACCTTC.

Points on this clonotype: One base away lies a much larger clone, so this may be a sequencing read error. The chain employs TRBV27 and TRBJ2-1, with 10 bases identical to TRBD2. Germline CDR1 reads MNHEY; CDR2 reads SMNVEV (reference sequence). This CDR3 has 13 amino acids. CDR3 DNA sequence: TGTGCCAGCGGTTTAACTAGCGGGACAGTGCGGTTCTTC. Amino acids: CASGLTSGTVRFF.